The 9 T cell receptor beta chains below all came from one sample that was sequenced in a study of blood T cell repertoires in COVID-19. Here immunoSEQ multiplex PCR was the method, and the copy in TCRdb shows in-frame clones only, minus some. The sample includes about 170,000 clones, about 86% seen only once; the top ten take 10% to 11%. The sequenced sample was peripheral blood. The source of these receptors is a woman aged 55-69 years with COVID-19, enrolled during active disease.

This clone was observed a single time. The gene calls are TRBV3-1 (or the pseudogene TRBV3-2) and TRBJ2-4, with 9 positions matching TRBD1. CDR3 length: 18 residues. With 2 bases clipped from V and 3 bases from J, the junction kept 11 bases outside the gene matches. Germline V gene sequence: CDR1 LGHDT, CDR2 YNNKEL (reference sequence). For the CDR3, the DNA is TGTGCCAGCAGCCAACCCCTTTCCGGGACAGGGAGCAAAAACATTCAGTACTTC. Its translation is CASSQPLSGTGSKNIQYF.

This clone was counted a few times. The chain employs TRBV27 and TRBJ2-7, with TRBD2 matching 8 bases. This CDR3 spans 17 amino acids. Germline-derived CDR1 and CDR2 are MNHEY and SMNVEV (reference sequence). Trimming at V came to 0 bases and at J to 6 bases, leaving 13 bases not matched to a gene. CDR3 bases: TGTGCCAGCAGTTTATCATGGGTAGCGGGAACGCCTTGCGAGCAGTACTTC. Translated, it gives CASSLSWVAGTPCEQYF.

The chain employs TRBV11-3 and TRBJ2-3; the match to TRBD1 covers 11 bases. The junction had 5 bases not matched to a gene; V was cut back by 1 base and J by 2 bases. Germline loops: CDR1 SGHNT, CDR2 YENEEA. The CDR3 loop spans 17 amino acids. The CDR3 loop is CASSLGAGQGATDTQYF. The CDR3 DNA reads TGTGCCAGCAGCTTAGGCGCCGGACAGGGGGCCACAGATACGCAGTATTTT.

The chain couples TRBV11-3 to TRBJ2-2; TRBD1 agrees at 10 bases. The CDR3 is made up of 16 amino acids. The ends lost 2 bases at V and 7 bases at J; junction bases unmatched: 7. The V gene's germline CDR1 is SGHNT and CDR2 YENEEA. The CDR3 DNA is TGTGCCAGCAGCTTACGTCGACAGGGGGCGATCGGGGAGCTGTTTTTT. Its protein is CASSLRRQGAIGELFF.

The rearrangement joins TRBV29-1 to TRBJ2-3, with D possibly matching TRBD2 (6 bases). Trimming cost V 7 bases and J 3 bases, with 17 bases left between them. The CDR3 is 14 residues long. From germline, CDR1 is SQVTM and CDR2 ANQGSEA. The CDR3 coding sequence is TGCAGCGGGGACGGCGGGGTAGGGACAGATACGCAGTATTTT. Amino acids: CSGDGGVGTDTQYF.

The chain uses TRBV10-3 and TRBJ1-4, with D tentatively TRBD1 (6 bases). This CDR3 is 15 amino acids long. Germline values: CDR1 ENHRY, CDR2 SYGVKD. V was pared by 6 bases and J by 5 bases, with 16 bases between. The CDR3 nucleotides read TGTGCCATCAGCCCTGACAGGAGTCAAAATGAAAAACTGTTTTTT. Its protein product is CAISPDRSQNEKLFF.

This clone was observed once. The chain employs TRBV6-2 or TRBV6-3 and TRBJ2-7; no firm D call. With 0 bases removed from V and 4 bases from J, the gap between germline ends came to 7 bases. From germline, CDR1 is MNHEY and CDR2 SVGEGT. CDR3 size: 13 residues. The CDR3 loop reads CASSYSAPYEQYF. The CDR3 bases are TGTGCCAGCAGTTACTCGGCCCCGTACGAGCAGTACTTC.

The rearrangement joins TRBV2 to TRBJ2-7, with 7 bases identical to TRBD1. Unmatched junction bases numbered 9, after V lost 4 bases and J lost 6 bases. The CDR3 extends over 14 amino acids. CDR1 SNHLY and CDR2 FYNNEI come from the germline V gene. Here the CDR3 reads CASSVTGVVVEQYF. CDR3 sequence (DNA): TGTGCCAGCAGTGTTACAGGGGTGGTAGTCGAGCAGTACTTC.

A few counts support this clone. The chain employs TRBV29-1 and TRBJ2-7, with D uncertain. Germline V gene lookup returns CDR1 SQVTM and CDR2 ANQGSEA. The V gene lost 4 bases and the J gene lost 0 bases, with 10 bases spanning the gap. The CDR3 consists of 13 residues. This chain's CDR3 is CSVGSRSSYEQYF. As DNA, the CDR3 is TGCAGCGTTGGGTCGCGGAGCTCCTACGAGCAGTACTTC.